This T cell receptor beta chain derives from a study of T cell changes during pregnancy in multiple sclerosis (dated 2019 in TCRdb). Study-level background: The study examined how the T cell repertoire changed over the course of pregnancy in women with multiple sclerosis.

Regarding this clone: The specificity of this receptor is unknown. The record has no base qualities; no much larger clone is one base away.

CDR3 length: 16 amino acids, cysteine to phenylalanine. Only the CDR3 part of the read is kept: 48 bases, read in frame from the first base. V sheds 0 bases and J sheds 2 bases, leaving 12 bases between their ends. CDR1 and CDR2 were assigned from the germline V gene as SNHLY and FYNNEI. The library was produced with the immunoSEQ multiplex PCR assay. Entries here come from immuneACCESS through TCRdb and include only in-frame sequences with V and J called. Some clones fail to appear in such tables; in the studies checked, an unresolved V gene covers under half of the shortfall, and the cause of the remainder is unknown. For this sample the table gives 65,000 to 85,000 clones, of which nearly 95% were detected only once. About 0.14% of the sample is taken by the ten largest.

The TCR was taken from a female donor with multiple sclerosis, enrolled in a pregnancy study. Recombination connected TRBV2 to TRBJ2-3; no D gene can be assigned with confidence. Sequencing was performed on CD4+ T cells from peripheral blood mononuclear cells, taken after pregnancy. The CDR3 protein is CASSEALRTYTDTQYF. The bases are TGTGCCAGCAGTGAAGCGCTTCGCACTTACACAGATACGCAGTATTTT.